Following are 13 T cell receptor beta chains from one sample sequenced in a study of regulatory T cells in long-lasting Graves disease. Library construction for TCR beta used iRepertoire HTBI primers and Arm-PCR of CDR3 regions. TCRdb re-derived calls from the multiplex PCR reads in MiXCR, one entry per CDR3 protein. The table shows 350,000 to 450,000 distinct CDR3 sequences, with about 16% occurring only once. Noted time point: newly diagnosed GD, antithyroid drugs for less than 3 months. Isolated PBMC RNA provided the starting material for the TCR library. These same data were also listed under a study on T cells in Graves' hyperthyroidism and ophthalmopathy.

Sequencing used peripheral blood mononuclear cells (PBMCs), obtained at new diagnosis, from a patient treated with antithyroid drugs. These receptor sequences come from a woman younger than 45 with Graves disease.

The chain is built from TRBV7-2 and TRBJ2-2, with TRBD2 matching 8 bases. CDR1 and CDR2 (germline): SGHTA, FQGNSA. The length of the CDR3 is 15 residues. V gave up 4 bases and J gave up 8 bases; unmatched junction bases: 9. The CDR3 loop is CASSSPGLEKGELFF. The CDR3 DNA reads as TGTGCCAGCAGCTCACCGGGACTAGAAAAGGGGGAGCTGTTTTTT.

This clonotype was observed many times. The J gene is TRBJ1-5, the V gene TRBV28; 9 bases agree with TRBD1. CDR1 and CDR2 (germline): MDHEN, SYDVKM. This CDR3 comprises 14 residues. With 6 bases clipped from V and 9 bases from J, the junction kept 9 bases outside the gene matches. CDR3 sequence (DNA): TGTGCCAGCAGCACGACAGGGGGAGTCTGGCCCCAGCATTTT. It is translated as CASSTTGGVWPQHF.

This chain joins TRBV20-1 and TRBJ2-7; D ambiguous. Germline-derived CDR1 and CDR2 are DFQATT and SNEGSKA (reference sequence). This CDR3 contains 12 residues. V gave up 6 bases and J gave up 5 bases, with 14 bases separating them. Here the CDR3 reads CSAPRRTDEQYF. The CDR3 DNA reads as TGCAGTGCCCCCCGACGGACCGACGAGCAGTACTTC.

The chain carries TRBV7-9 and TRBJ2-5, with 10 bases aligning to TRBD2. CDR1 is SEHNR, CDR2 FQNEAQ, per germline (reference sequence). The CDR3 has 17 residues. Trimming at V came to 5 bases and at J to 2 bases, leaving 11 bases not matched to a gene. CDR3 sequence (DNA): TGTGCCAGCAGCCAGACCCAGGGAGCGGGAGGGCAAGAGACCCAGTACTTC. It encodes CASSQTQGAGGQETQYF.

The CDR3 region has the DNA TGTGCCAGTAGTAAGGCCTCCGGGAGTCGCACCTACGAGCAGTACTTC. Protein sequence: CASSKASGSRTYEQYF. The chain links TRBV19 to TRBJ2-7; a possible D gene is TRBD2 (6 bases). The CDR3 contains 16 residues. Trimming removed 4 bases at V and 2 bases at J, with 18 bases between. CDR1 is LNHDA, CDR2 SQIVND, per germline (reference sequence). The full variable domain, in which reference TRBV19 and TRBJ2-7 provide the parts outside the CDR3, is DGGITQSPKYLFRKEGQNVTLSCEQNLNHDAMYWYRQDPGQGLRLIYYSQIVNDFQKGDIAEGYSVSREKKESFPLTVTSAQKNPTAFYLCASSKASGSRTYEQYFGPGTRLTVT.

There are many counts of this clonotype. The rearrangement uses TRBV20-1 and TRBJ1-2; TRBD1 aligns across 7 bases. This CDR3 has 13 residues. V was clipped by 5 bases and J by 8 bases; unmatched bases: 11. Germline values: CDR1 DFQATT, CDR2 SNEGSKA (reference sequence). DNA for the CDR3: TGCAGTGCTGGAATCGACAGGGCCAAGGGCTACACCTTC. This encodes CSAGIDRAKGYTF.

This clonotype has a count of ten or more. This chain connects TRBV20-1 to TRBJ2-3; D perhaps matches TRBD2 (6 bases). Trimming left V 3 bases short and J 4 bases short, with 17 bases between. Germline values: CDR1 DFQATT, CDR2 SNEGSKA (reference sequence). The CDR3 spans 15 residues. CDR3 amino acids: CSARPLEWEADTQYF. CDR3 bases: TGCAGTGCTAGGCCTCTCGAGTGGGAGGCAGATACGCAGTATTTT.

This clonotype showed up just a few times. The V and J genes are TRBV9 and TRBJ2-1; weak D call: TRBD2 (6 bases). The ends were cut back, 4 bases at V and 10 bases at J, with 18 bases in the middle. The length of the CDR3 is 14 residues. Germline CDR1 and CDR2: SGDLS and YYNGEE. CDR3 bases: TGTGCCAGCAGCCCTGGACTACGAAGGCTGGAGCAGTTCTTC. Translating it yields CASSPGLRRLEQFF.

There are many counts of this clonotype. The rearrangement uses TRBV6-2 or TRBV6-3 and TRBJ2-1; TRBD2 aligns across 14 bases. The CDR3 sequence is 16 residues long. J was trimmed by 9 bases and V by 6 bases; bases with no gene match: 10. Germline V gene sequence: CDR1 MNHEY, CDR2 SVGEGT. CDR3 DNA sequence: TGTGCCAGCAGCTCTGCTGGGACTAGCGGGAGAAGTGAGCAGTTCTTC. Amino acid sequence: CASSSAGTSGRSEQFF.

Note on this clonotype: Given a far larger clone just one base away, this is likely a sequencing read error. This chain connects TRBV5-5 to TRBJ2-3; 14 positions agree with TRBD2. TRBJ2-5 matches the DNA end more closely, so the J call is doubtful. CDR3 size: 15 residues. Germline loops: CDR1 SGHKS, CDR2 YYEKEE (reference sequence). The CDR3 reads CASSPEGLAGALQYF. CDR3 nucleotide sequence: TGTGCCAGCAGCCCCGAGGGACTAGCGGGAGCCCTCCAGTACTTC.

In regard to this clonotype: A much bigger clone sits one base away, suggesting this may be a read error. Here the CDR3 reads CASSPPGQGLAPLHF. The DNA for the CDR3 is TGTGCCAGCAGTCCGCCGGGACAGGGTTTGGCACCCCTCCACTTT. The chain joins TRBV28 to TRBJ1-6; 9 nucleotides match TRBD1. The ends lost 5 bases at V and 11 bases at J; junction bases unmatched: 10. Germline assignment: CDR1 MDHEN and CDR2 SYDVKM. The CDR3 spans 15 residues. Using reference TRBV28 and TRBJ1-6 for the parts outside the CDR3, the full variable domain is DVKVTQSSRYLVKRTGEKVFLECVQDMDHENMFWYRQDPGLGLRLIYFSYDVKMKEKGDIPEGYSVSREKKERFSLILESASTNQTSMYLCASSPPGQGLAPLHFGNGTRLTVT.

J is TRBJ2-2 and V is TRBV7-9; TRBD2 aligns across 7 bases. V was pared by 1 base and J by 0 bases, with 8 bases of the junction left unmatched. The V gene's germline CDR1 is SEHNR and CDR2 FQNEAQ (reference sequence). The CDR3 extends over 18 amino acids. In DNA, the CDR3 is TGTGCCAGCAGCTTAGGCTCTCTAGCGGAGACGAACACCGGGGAGCTGTTTTTT. Protein sequence: CASSLGSLAETNTGELFF.

This clonotype was found many times. This sequence joins TRBV10-1 and TRBJ2-5, with unresolved D. There are 14 residues in the CDR3. The V and J ends lost 8 bases and 5 bases respectively, with 18 bases between them. CDR1 is WNHNN and CDR2 is SYGVQD in the germline V gene (reference sequence). CDR3 coding DNA: TGCGCCAGCTCAGAGGTGGCAGGTAGCGAGACCCAGTACTTC. As protein: CASSEVAGSETQYF.